This T cell receptor beta chain was identified during a study of T cells in localized non-small cell lung cancer. This clone was recorded once. TCRdb's copy holds only in-frame clones and misses some; the assay was immunoSEQ multiplex PCR. This sample carries over a thousand clones, less than 25% of them seen once, and the ten largest clones take approximately 30%. This CDR3 comprises 13 residues. V shed 6 bases and J 4 bases; nucleotides not matched to a gene: 5. Per the germline V gene, CDR1 is LNHDA and CDR2 is SQIVND (reference sequence). This TCR came from a male donor aged 60 or over with stage I lung adenocarcinoma. The starting material was normal lung tissue next to the tumor, obtained before any cancer treatment. The chain couples TRBV19 to TRBJ2-7; TRBD1 agrees at 8 bases. The chain's CDR3 is CASSEGTGYEQYF. The CDR3 region has the DNA TGTGCCAGTAGCGAAGGGACAGGATACGAGCAGTACTTC.